This T cell receptor beta chain was retrieved from a study of blood T cell repertoires in COVID-19 (TCRdb year 2020). Context from the whole study: The collaborator samples originated in the United States, Italy and Spain and spanned the acute and convalescent phases of COVID-19. The prospective study material was composed of cDNA or gDNA derived from T cells, B-cell-depleted T cells, or PBMCs. The dataset comprised deeply sampled blood TCRbeta repertoires from subjects exposed to, actively infected with, or recovered from COVID-19. A freely available public database, intended as a resource for researchers studying the immune response to SARS-CoV-2, is where the repertoires were released. Samples came from the ongoing ImmuneRACE study (first 160 participants) plus 1,254 subjects from 6 global collaborators. Nearly every sample came with metadata listing a de-identified subject ID, COVID-19 status, age in years and sex. Where available, HLA class I and class II types were taken from metadata supplied by the sample provider and were not determined by assay-based typing. Overall study outcomes, separate from this receptor: Clinical and demographic metadata were provided uncurated, with the amount varying by source and participant.

TCRbeta CDR3 regions were amplified from genomic DNA using the immunoSEQ Assay, a bias-controlled multiplex PCR. Per the original workflow: The number of nucleated cells in each sample was estimated from the amplification of reference gene primers within the assay. To quantify the absolute abundance of each unique TCRbeta CDR3 rearrangement, sequence reads were collapsed and filtered. For each sample, productive Simpson clonality was calculated as the square root of Simpson's diversity index across productive rearrangements. TCRdb carries this immuneACCESS record with in-frame sequences only. Its versions omit some clonotypes, under half of them owing to an unresolved V gene in the studies checked, with the rest unexplained. V and J calls and clone size come straight from that table; D and trimming were deduced from the DNA. The sample yields just over 40,000 clones; about 80% were counted once. Around 2.5% of the sample rests with the top ten.

Points on this clone: This clone's antigen is unknown. The input lacks base qualities; no much larger clone sits a single base away.

From cysteine to phenylalanine, the CDR3 is 16 amino acids long. The retained sequence is limited to the CDR3, 48 bases, with the frame set at the first base. V lost 10 bases and J lost 0 bases; the stretch between them is 22 bases long. Taken from the germline V gene, the CDR1 and CDR2 loops are MRHNA and SNTAGT. Collaborating institutions collected whole blood in K2EDTA tubes following their own protocols. For TCRbeta analysis, collaborators shipped samples as frozen whole blood, isolated PBMCs, or DNA extracted from either of those sample types. The chain employs TRBV6-4 and TRBJ2-7, with TRBD2 tentatively as D gene (5 bases match). The sequence was obtained from a woman aged 55-70 years with acute or convalescent COVID-19. Sequenced input: peripheral blood. The DNA sequence is as follows: TGTGCCACCCCCTGGGGAGACAACACCTCCTCCTACGAGCAGTACTTC. It specifies CATPWGDNTSSYEQYF.